This entry describes one TCR beta chain. Antigen specificity is unknown. The data originate from a study of regulatory T cells in long-lasting Graves disease. General study points: In persistent patients, shared public clonotypes (2,741) outnumbered those in new patients (almost 1,000). Thyroid tissue was not studied; only peripheral blood was.

Time point noted: persistent/refractory GD, antithyroid drugs over 5 years with positive TRAb. Extracted RNA from PBMCs served as the source of the TCR library. Germline assignment: CDR1 DFQATT and CDR2 SNEGSKA (reference sequence). Between the trimmed V and J ends, which lost 6 bases and 0 bases, there was a span of 12 bases. The CDR3 spans 14 residues. The authors built TCR beta libraries using iRepertoire HTBI primers and Arm-PCR of CDR3 regions. Methods used by the authors: Samples collectively showed 62 TRBV and more than 11 TRBJ segments. MiXCR, run by TCRdb on the multiplex PCR reads, gives a single entry per CDR3 protein. The V and J calls here are based on TCRdb, not the publication. The data contain a few hundred thousand distinct CDR3 sequences, roughly 25% of them singletons.

This chain connects TRBV20-1 to TRBJ1-5; D is undetermined. The clonotype was recovered from a woman aged 40 to 50 with Graves disease. The sample was peripheral blood mononuclear cells (PBMCs), taken when the disease was refractory, from a patient treated with antithyroid drugs. The DNA for the CDR3 is TGCAGTGCCTACCGGACGGGTAGCAATCAGCCCCAGCATTTT. It encodes CSAYRTGSNQPQHF.